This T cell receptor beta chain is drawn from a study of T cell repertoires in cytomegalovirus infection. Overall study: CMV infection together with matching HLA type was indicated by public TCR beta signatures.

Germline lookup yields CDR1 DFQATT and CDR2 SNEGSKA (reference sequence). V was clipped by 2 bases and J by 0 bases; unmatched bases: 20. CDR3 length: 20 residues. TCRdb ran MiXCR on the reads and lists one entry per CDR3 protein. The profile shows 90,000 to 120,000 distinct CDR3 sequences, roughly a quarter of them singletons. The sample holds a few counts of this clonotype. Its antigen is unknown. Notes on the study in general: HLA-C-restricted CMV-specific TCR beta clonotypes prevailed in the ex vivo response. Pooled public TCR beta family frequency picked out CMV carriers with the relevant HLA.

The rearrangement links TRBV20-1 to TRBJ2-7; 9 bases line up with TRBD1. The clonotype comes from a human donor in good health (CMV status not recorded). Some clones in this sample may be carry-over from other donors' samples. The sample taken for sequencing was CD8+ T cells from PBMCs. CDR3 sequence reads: CSARSLEEGQGAQNSYEQYF. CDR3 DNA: TGCAGTGCTAGATCATTGGAGGAGGGACAGGGTGCCCAAAACTCCTACGAGCAGTACTTC.